The 8 T cell receptor beta chains presented below share a single source sample, sequenced in a study of T cells in Graves' hyperthyroidism and ophthalmopathy. The source material, RNA transcripts, was used to amplify TCR beta CDR3 regions. HTBI primers drove first-round RT-PCR of the TCR CDR3. TCRdb analysed the multiplex PCR reads with MiXCR anew, one entry per CDR3 protein. Altogether 150,000 or so distinct CDR3 sequences are present, approximately 20% being singletons, with the ten largest covering roughly 71%. The sequenced material came from blood. These receptors were collected from a woman in her forties or fifties with Graves' hyperthyroidism that later progressed to Graves' ophthalmopathy.

This clonotype appeared once. The chain combines TRBV20-1 with TRBJ1-5; D is perhaps TRBD1 (5 bases). Trimming took off 6 bases at V and 1 base at J, with 16 bases between the two ends. Germline-derived CDR1 and CDR2 are DFQATT and SNEGSKA (reference sequence). The CDR3 totals 15 residues. For the CDR3, the DNA is TGCAGTGCCCCTAACCCCGGGGACAGCAATCAGCCCCAGCATTTT. It encodes CSAPNPGDSNQPQHF.

This clonotype was observed at least ten times. The genes are TRBV28 and TRBJ1-2, with no clear D. CDR1 MDHEN and CDR2 SYDVKM come from the germline V gene. The CDR3 totals 12 residues. Trimming removed 7 bases from V and 5 bases from J, with 11 bases in between. In DNA, the CDR3 is TGTGCCAGCACCACAAGTACTTATGGCTACACCTTC. This gives the protein CASTTSTYGYTF.

In this sample, this clonotype turned up a few times. The J gene is TRBJ2-2, the V gene TRBV27; D might be TRBD2 (7 bases). Germline assignment: CDR1 MNHEY and CDR2 SMNVEV (reference sequence). The ends were cut back, 2 bases at V and 4 bases at J, with 14 bases in the middle. The CDR3 spans 16 residues. CDR3 sequence: CASSLMVGGGTGELFF. The CDR3 DNA sequence: TGTGCCAGCAGTTTAATGGTGGGAGGGGGCACCGGGGAGCTGTTTTTT.

This clonotype was recorded at least ten times. The rearrangement links TRBV6-1 to TRBJ2-6, with unresolved D. The CDR3 length is 15 residues. Germline V gives CDR1 MNHNS, CDR2 SASEGT. V lost 8 bases and J 2 bases, leaving 13 bases between the germline ends. The CDR3 sequence: CASALRGTGANVLTF. For the CDR3, the DNA is TGTGCCAGCGCACTCCGTGGGACTGGGGCCAACGTCCTGACTTTC.

This clonotype was observed many times. The chain employs TRBV10-3 and TRBJ2-7, with D tentatively TRBD1 or TRBD2 (6 bases each). Trimming removed 5 bases from V and 4 bases from J, with 9 bases in between. CDR1 ENHRY and CDR2 SYGVKD come from the germline V gene. The CDR3 length is 12 residues. The CDR3 region has the DNA TGTGCCATCAGTCAGGGGACTTACGAGCAGTACTTC. Translation gives CAISQGTYEQYF.

The rearrangement links TRBV28 to TRBJ2-3, with 9 positions matching TRBD1. The CDR3 sequence is 16 residues long. The germline CDR1 and CDR2 sequences are MDHEN and SYDVKM. V lost 6 bases to trimming and J lost 2 bases; unmatched junction nucleotides: 9. The CDR3 sequence is CASSLQGAGNTDTQYF. The CDR3 bases are TGTGCCAGCAGCCTACAGGGGGCAGGGAACACAGATACGCAGTATTTT.

This clonotype occurred many times. The chain joins TRBV28 to TRBJ2-6, with no clear D. The CDR3 is 15 amino acids. Germline CDR1 MDHEN, CDR2 SYDVKM. Trimming left V 5 bases short and J 4 bases short, with 12 bases between. This chain's CDR3 is CASSRAARGANVLTF. DNA of the CDR3: TGTGCCAGCAGTAGGGCCGCGCGCGGGGCCAACGTCCTGACTTTC.

The chain uses TRBV5-1 and TRBJ1-1, with a possible D match to TRBD1 (6 bases). From germline, CDR1 is SGHRS and CDR2 YFSETQ. This CDR3 has 16 amino acids. The V gene lost 0 bases and the J gene lost 0 bases, with 12 bases spanning the gap. The CDR3 reads CASSLVTGRVNTEAFF. CDR3 sequence (DNA): TGCGCCAGCAGCTTGGTTACAGGGCGGGTGAACACTGAAGCTTTCTTT. Based on the CDR3 plus reference TRBV5-1 and TRBJ1-1, the full variable domain is KAGVTQTPRYLIKTRGQQVTLSCSPISGHRSVSWYQQTPGQGLQFLFEYFSETQRNKGNFPGRFSGRQFSNSRSEMNVSTLELGDSALYLCASSLVTGRVNTEAFFGQGTRLTVV.